This TCR beta chain is drawn from a study of identical twins. Study observations and caveats: Twin-shared out-of-frame alpha sequences were enriched for low generation probability. For cord blood, abundant beta clonotypes had fewer insertions, unlike memory repertoires, which showed none.

The donor group consisted entirely of healthy Caucasians. TCRdb independently ran MiXCR on the 5' RACE reads; one entry per CDR3 protein. Among nearly 900,000 distinct CDR3 sequences listed, over 9% were seen once. The CDR3 has 13 residues. Trimming cost V 3 bases and J 6 bases, with 11 bases left between them. This clonotype was observed a few times. Its antigen is unidentified. A further study also used this sample, focusing on yellow fever vaccine responses in identical twins.

The receptor was derived from a woman aged 18-35 years in good health. The chain is built from TRBV12-3 or TRBV12-4 and TRBJ1-2; D unresolved. Sequences were obtained from PBMCs. Here the CDR3 reads CASSLSGRDGYTF. Written as DNA, the CDR3 is TGTGCCAGCAGTTTGAGTGGTCGGGATGGCTACACCTTC.